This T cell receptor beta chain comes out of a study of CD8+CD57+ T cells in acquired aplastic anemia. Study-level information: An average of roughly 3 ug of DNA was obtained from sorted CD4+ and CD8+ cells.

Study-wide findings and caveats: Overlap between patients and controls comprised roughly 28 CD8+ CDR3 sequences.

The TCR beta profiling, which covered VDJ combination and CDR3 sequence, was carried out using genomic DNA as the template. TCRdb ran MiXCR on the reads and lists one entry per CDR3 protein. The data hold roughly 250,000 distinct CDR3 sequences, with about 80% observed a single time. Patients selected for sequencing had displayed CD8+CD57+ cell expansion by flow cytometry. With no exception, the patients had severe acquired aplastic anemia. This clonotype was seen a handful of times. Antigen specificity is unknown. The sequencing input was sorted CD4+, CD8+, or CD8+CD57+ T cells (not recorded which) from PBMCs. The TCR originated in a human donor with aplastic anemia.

The CDR3 is CSVLASGYTF. CDR3 DNA: TGCAGCGTACTCGCGAGTGGCTACACCTTC. The chain is built from TRBV29-1 and TRBJ1-2; the D is unclear. CDR3 length: 10 amino acids. CDR1 is SQVTM and CDR2 is ANQGSEA in the germline V gene. V lost 6 bases to trimming and J lost 7 bases, with 9 bases between them.